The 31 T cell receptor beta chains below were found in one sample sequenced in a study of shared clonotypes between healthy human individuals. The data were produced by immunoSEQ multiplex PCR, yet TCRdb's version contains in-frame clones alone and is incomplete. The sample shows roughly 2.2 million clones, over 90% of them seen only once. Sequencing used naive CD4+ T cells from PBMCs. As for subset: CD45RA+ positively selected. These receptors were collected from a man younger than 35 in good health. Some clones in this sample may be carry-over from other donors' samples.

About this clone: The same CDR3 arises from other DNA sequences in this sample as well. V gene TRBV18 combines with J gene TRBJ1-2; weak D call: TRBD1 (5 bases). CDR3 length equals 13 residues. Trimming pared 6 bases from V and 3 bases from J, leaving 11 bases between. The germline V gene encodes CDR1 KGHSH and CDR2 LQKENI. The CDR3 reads CASSQGTDYGYTF. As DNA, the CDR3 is TGTGCCAGCTCGCAAGGGACTGACTATGGCTACACCTTC.

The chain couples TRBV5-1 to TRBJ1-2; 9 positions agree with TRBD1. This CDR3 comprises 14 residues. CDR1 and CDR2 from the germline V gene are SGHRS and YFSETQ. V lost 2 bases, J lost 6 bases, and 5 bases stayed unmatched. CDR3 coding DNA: TGCGCCAGCAGCTTTCTTACAGGGGGCGATGGCTACACCTTC. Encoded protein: CASSFLTGGDGYTF.

CDR3 coding DNA: TGTGCCAGCAGCTTAGCGATCCGGGGGCATGAGCAGTTCTTC. Its translation: CASSLAIRGHEQFF. V gene TRBV7-2 combines with J gene TRBJ2-1; possibly TRBD1 or TRBD2 for D (6 bases each). With 0 bases removed from V and 8 bases from J, the gap between germline ends came to 11 bases. CDR1 and CDR2 from the germline V gene are SGHTA and FQGNSA. This CDR3 spans 14 amino acids.

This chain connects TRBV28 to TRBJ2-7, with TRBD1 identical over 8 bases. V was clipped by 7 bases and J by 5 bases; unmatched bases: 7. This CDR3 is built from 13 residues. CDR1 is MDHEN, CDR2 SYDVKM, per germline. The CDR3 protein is CASNKLTGDEQYF. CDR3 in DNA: TGTGCCAGCAACAAATTGACAGGGGACGAGCAGTACTTC. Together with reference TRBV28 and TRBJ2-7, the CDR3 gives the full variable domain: DVKVTQSSRYLVKRTGEKVFLECVQDMDHENMFWYRQDPGLGLRLIYFSYDVKMKEKGDIPEGYSVSREKKERFSLILESASTNQTSMYLCASNKLTGDEQYFGPGTRLTVT.

The CDR3: CATSRDPRREKLFF. CDR3 in DNA: TGTGCCACCAGCAGAGATCCGAGAAGGGAAAAACTGTTTTTT. This sequence joins TRBV15 and TRBJ1-4; D not resolved. Germline CDR1 and CDR2: LNHNV and YYDKDF (reference sequence). Trimming cost V 0 bases and J 8 bases, with 10 bases left between them. This CDR3 is built from 14 residues. Based on the CDR3 plus reference TRBV15 and TRBJ1-4, the full variable domain is DAMVIQNPRYQVTQFGKPVTLSCSQTLNHNVMYWYQQKSSQAPKLLFHYYDKDFNNEADTPDNFQSRRPNTSFCFLDIRSPGLGDTAMYLCATSRDPRREKLFFGSGTQLSVL.

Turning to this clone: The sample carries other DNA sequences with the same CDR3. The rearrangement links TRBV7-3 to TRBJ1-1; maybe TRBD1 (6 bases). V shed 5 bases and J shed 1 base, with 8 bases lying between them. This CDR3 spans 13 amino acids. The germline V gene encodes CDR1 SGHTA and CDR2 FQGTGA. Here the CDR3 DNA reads TGTGCCAGCAGCAGACAGGAGAACACTGAAGCTTTCTTT. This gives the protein CASSRQENTEAFF.

The CDR3 DNA is TGTGCCAGCTCACCAACCACCTGGGAAGGGCACGAGCAGTACTTC. Protein sequence: CASSPTTWEGHEQYF. J is TRBJ2-7 and V is TRBV18; D remains ambiguous. The CDR3 covers 15 residues. Germline V gene data show CDR1 as KGHSH and CDR2 as LQKENI. Trimming took off 2 bases at V and 5 bases at J, with 16 bases between the two ends.

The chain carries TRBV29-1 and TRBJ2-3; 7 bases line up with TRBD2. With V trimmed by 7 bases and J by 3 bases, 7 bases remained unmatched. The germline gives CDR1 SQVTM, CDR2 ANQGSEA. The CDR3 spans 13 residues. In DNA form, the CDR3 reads TGCAGCGCAAGGGAGGGCGGAACAGATACGCAGTATTTT. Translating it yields CSAREGGTDTQYF.

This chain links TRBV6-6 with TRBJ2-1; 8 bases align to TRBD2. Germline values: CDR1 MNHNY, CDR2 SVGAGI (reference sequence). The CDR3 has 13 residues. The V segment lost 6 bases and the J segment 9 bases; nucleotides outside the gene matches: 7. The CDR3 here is CASREREYGEQFF. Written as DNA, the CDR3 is TGTGCCAGCAGGGAGCGGGAGTACGGTGAGCAGTTCTTC.

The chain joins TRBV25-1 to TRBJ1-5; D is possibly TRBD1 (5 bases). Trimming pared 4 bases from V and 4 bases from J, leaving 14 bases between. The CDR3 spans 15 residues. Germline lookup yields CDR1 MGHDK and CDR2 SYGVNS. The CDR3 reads CASSALDAGNQPQHF. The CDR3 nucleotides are TGTGCCAGCAGTGCACTGGACGCAGGGAATCAGCCCCAGCATTTT.

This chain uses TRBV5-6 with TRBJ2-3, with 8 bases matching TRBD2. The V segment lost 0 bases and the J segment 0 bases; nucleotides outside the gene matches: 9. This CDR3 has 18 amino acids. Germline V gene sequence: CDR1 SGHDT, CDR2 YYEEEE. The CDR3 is CASSLASSLAGSTDTQYF. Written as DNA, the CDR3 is TGTGCCAGCAGCTTGGCATCCAGTCTAGCGGGTAGCACAGATACGCAGTATTTT.

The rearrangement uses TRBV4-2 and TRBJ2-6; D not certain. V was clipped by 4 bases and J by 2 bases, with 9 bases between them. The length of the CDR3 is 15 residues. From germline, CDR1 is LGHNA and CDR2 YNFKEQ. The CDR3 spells CASSRSWAGANVLTF. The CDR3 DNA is TGTGCCAGCAGCCGATCCTGGGCTGGGGCCAACGTCCTGACTTTC.

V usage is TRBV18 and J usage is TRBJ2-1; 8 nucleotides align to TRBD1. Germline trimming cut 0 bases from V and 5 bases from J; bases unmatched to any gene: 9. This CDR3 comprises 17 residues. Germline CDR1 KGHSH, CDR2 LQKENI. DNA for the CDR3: TGTGCCAGCTCACCACCTCCGGACAGGGAGAGGAACAATGAGCAGTTCTTC. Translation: CASSPPPDRERNNEQFF.

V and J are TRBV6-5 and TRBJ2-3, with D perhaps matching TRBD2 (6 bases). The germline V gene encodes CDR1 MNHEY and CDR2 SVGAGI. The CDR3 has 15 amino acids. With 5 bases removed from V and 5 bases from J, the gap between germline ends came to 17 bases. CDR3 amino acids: CASSPRDRVQDTQYF. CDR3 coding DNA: TGTGCCAGCAGTCCGCGGGATCGAGTACAAGATACGCAGTATTTT.

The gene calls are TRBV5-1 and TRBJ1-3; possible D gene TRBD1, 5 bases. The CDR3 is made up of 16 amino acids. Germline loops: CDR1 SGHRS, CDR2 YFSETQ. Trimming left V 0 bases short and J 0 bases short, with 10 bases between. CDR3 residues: CASSLGGPRSGNTIYF. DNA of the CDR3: TGCGCCAGCAGCTTGGGGGGACCGCGCTCTGGAAACACCATATATTTT.

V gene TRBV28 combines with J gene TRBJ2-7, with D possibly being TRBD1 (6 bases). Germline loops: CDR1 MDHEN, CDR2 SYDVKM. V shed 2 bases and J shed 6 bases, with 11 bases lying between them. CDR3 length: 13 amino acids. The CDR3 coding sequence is TGTGCCAGCAGTTTACCCAAGGGGGTCGAGCAGTACTTC. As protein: CASSLPKGVEQYF.

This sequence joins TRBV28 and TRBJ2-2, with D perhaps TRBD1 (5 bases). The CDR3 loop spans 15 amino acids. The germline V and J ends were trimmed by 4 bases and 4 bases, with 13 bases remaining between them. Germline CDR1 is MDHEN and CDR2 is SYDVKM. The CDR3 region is CASSSSGFFTGELFF. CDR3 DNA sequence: TGTGCCAGCAGTTCCTCAGGGTTTTTCACCGGGGAGCTGTTTTTT.

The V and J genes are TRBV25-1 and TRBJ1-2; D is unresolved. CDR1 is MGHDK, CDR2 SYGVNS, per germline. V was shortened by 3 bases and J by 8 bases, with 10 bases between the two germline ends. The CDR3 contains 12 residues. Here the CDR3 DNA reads TGTGCCAGCAGTGACTCCCTAGACGGCTACACCTTC. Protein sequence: CASSDSLDGYTF.

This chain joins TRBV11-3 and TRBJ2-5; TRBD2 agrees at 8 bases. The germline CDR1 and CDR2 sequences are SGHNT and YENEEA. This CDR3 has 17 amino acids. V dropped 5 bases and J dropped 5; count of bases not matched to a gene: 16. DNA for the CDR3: TGTGCCAGCAGCCCTGGGCAAGCGGGAGACGTCGGGGAGACCCAGTACTTC. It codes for CASSPGQAGDVGETQYF.

CDR3 in DNA: TGTGCCAGCAGTTCAACCGGGACAGGGGTTGAAAAACTGTTTTTT. Encoded protein: CASSSTGTGVEKLFF. The V and J genes are TRBV28 and TRBJ1-4; TRBD1 matches 10 bases. The CDR3 covers 15 residues. The germline CDR1 and CDR2 sequences are MDHEN and SYDVKM. V trimming: 4 bases; J trimming: 7 bases; junction bases outside the gene matches: 6.

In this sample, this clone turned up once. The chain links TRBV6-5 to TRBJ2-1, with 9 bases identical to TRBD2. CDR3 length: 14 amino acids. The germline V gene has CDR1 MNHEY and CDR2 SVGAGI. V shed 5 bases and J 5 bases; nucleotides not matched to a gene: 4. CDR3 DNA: TGTGCCAGCAGTATAGCGGGAGTCCACAATGAGCAGTTCTTC. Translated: CASSIAGVHNEQFF.

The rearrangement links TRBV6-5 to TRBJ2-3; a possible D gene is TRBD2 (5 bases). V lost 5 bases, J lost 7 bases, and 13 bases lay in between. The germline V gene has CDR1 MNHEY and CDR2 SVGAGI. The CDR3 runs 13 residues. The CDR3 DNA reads TGTGCCAGCAGTACCCCGGGAAGTTATACGCAGTATTTT. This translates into CASSTPGSYTQYF.

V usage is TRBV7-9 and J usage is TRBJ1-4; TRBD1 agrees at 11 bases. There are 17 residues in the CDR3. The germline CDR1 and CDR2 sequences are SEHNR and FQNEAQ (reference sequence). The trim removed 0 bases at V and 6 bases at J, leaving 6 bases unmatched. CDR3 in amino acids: CASSLAADRGRDEKLFF. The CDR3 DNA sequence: TGTGCCAGCAGCTTAGCCGCGGACAGGGGGCGGGATGAAAAACTGTTTTTT.

CDR3: CASSYGTVTNEKLFF. In nucleotides, the CDR3 is TGTGCCAGCAGTTACGGGACAGTTACTAATGAAAAACTGTTTTTT. The rearrangement uses TRBV6-5 and TRBJ1-4; 7 positions agree with TRBD1. CDR3 length equals 15 residues. The V segment lost 2 bases and the J segment 2 bases; nucleotides outside the gene matches: 2. From germline, CDR1 is MNHEY and CDR2 SVGAGI.

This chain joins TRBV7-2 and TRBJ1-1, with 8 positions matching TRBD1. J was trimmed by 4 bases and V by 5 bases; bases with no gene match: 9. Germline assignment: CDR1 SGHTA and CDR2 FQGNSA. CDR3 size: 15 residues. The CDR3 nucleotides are TGTGCCAGCAGCCCAATCGGACAGGGCGTCACTGAAGCTTTCTTT. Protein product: CASSPIGQGVTEAFF.

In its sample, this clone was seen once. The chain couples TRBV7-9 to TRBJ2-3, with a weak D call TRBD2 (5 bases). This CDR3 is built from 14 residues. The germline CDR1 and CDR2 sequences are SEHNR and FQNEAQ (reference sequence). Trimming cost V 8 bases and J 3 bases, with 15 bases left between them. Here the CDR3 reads CASALRARTDTQYF. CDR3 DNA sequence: TGTGCCAGCGCCCTGCGGGCTCGTACAGATACGCAGTATTTT.

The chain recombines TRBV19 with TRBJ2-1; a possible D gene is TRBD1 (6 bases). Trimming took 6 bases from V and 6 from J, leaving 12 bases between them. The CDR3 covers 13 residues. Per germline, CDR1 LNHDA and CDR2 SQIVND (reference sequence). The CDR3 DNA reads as TGTGCCAGTAGGTCTTCCAGGGGCAATGAGCAGTTCTTC. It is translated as CASRSSRGNEQFF.

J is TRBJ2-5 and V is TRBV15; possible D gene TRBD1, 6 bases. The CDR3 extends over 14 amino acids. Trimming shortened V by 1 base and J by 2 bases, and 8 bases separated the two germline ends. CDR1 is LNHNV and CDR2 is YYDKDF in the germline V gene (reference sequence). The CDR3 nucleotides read TGTGCCACCAGCAGAGGAGGACAGCAAGAGACCCAGTACTTC. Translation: CATSRGGQQETQYF.

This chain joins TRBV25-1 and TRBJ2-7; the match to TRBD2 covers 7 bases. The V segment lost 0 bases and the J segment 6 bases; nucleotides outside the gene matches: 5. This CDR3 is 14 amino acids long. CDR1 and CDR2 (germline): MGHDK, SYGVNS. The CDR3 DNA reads TGTGCCAGCAGTGAATATACTAGCGCGGGCGAGCAGTACTTC. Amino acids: CASSEYTSAGEQYF.

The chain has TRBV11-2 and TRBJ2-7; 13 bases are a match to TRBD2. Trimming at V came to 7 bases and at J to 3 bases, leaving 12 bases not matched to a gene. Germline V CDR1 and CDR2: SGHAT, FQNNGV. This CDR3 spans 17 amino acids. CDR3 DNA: TGTGCCAGCACCGCGGGTTACCGGACTAGCGGGAGCTACGAGCAGTACTTC. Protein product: CASTAGYRTSGSYEQYF.

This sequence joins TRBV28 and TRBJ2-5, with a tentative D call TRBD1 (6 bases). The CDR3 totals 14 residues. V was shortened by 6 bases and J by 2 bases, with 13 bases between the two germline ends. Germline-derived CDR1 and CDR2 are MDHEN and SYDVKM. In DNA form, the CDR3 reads TGTGCCAGCAGGTGGCCCGGGACACAAGAGACCCAGTACTTC. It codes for CASRWPGTQETQYF.